The 28 T cell receptor beta chains presented below share a single source sample, sequenced in a study of cytomegalovirus exposure and HLA in healthy donors. PCR employed 60 Vbeta and 13 Jbeta primers. Clones were read by immunoSEQ multiplex PCR, and TCRdb kept only the in-frame ones, dropping some. Among roughly 180,000 clones listed, roughly 82% were seen once. Sequencing was done on a sample of PBMCs. These receptors came from a girl aged 2 to 9 in good health and CMV-seropositive.

The V call is TRBV30, the J call TRBJ1-6; the match to TRBD1 covers 7 bases. After removal of 2 bases from V and 9 bases from J, the junction contained 10 bases not matched to a gene. Per the germline V gene, CDR1 is GTSNPN and CDR2 is SVGIG (reference sequence). CDR3 length equals 15 residues. The CDR3 sequence: CAWSIRGRFFSPLHF. The DNA of the CDR3 is TGTGCCTGGAGTATCAGGGGGAGGTTTTTTTCACCCCTCCACTTT.

The rearrangement links TRBV19 to TRBJ1-1; D is possibly TRBD1 (6 bases). Germline V gives CDR1 LNHDA, CDR2 SQIVND (reference sequence). The length of the CDR3 is 13 residues. The V end was cut by 7 bases, the J end by 5 bases, with 14 bases between. The chain's CDR3 is CASMGAYRTEAFF. In nucleotides, the CDR3 is TGTGCCAGTATGGGGGCGTATAGGACTGAAGCTTTCTTT.

The chain's CDR3 is CASIAGGNYNEQFF. CDR3 nucleotide sequence: TGTGCCAGCATTGCGGGAGGGAACTACAATGAGCAGTTCTTC. The gene calls are TRBV28 and TRBJ2-1, with 9 bases identical to TRBD2. The CDR3 covers 14 residues. Per germline, CDR1 MDHEN and CDR2 SYDVKM. V trimming: 7 bases; J trimming: 3 bases; junction bases outside the gene matches: 4.

Only a few counts were recorded for this clone. This chain joins TRBV10-3 and TRBJ1-1; tentative D call: TRBD1 (5 bases). V was cut by 10 bases and J by 1 base, with 10 bases left in between. Germline CDR1 reads ENHRY; CDR2 reads SYGVKD. The CDR3 contains 12 residues. CDR3 nucleotide sequence: TGTGCCAATTCGGACACGAACACTGAAGCTTTCTTT. Translated: CANSDTNTEAFF.

The J gene is TRBJ2-7, the V gene TRBV28, with D possibly being TRBD1 (5 bases). The CDR3 runs 19 residues. CDR1 is MDHEN, CDR2 SYDVKM, per germline. V was cut by 5 bases and J by 2 bases, with 28 bases left in between. CDR3 DNA: TGTGCCAGCAGTACTACGTACATAAATCAGGGTCCTGGGGCCTACGAGCAGTACTTC. It codes for CASSTTYINQGPGAYEQYF.

A remark on this clone: One end of the junction does not line up with germline, which may come from a read error. This chain joins TRBV7-7 and TRBJ2-7; TRBD2 might be the D (6 bases). Germline CDR1 is SSHAT and CDR2 is FNYEAQ (reference sequence). This CDR3 contains 13 residues. As DNA, the CDR3 is TGTGCTAGCAGTCCTGCGGAGGGCGACGAGCAGTACTTC. It encodes CASSPAEGDEQYF.

The chain joins TRBV28 to TRBJ1-5; 10 bases map to TRBD1. The CDR3 is made up of 16 amino acids. Trimming at V came to 3 bases and at J to 4 bases, leaving 6 bases not matched to a gene. CDR1 is MDHEN and CDR2 is SYDVKM in the germline V gene. The CDR3 DNA sequence: TGTGCCAGCAGTTTCTTAGACAGGGGGCCTAATCAGCCCCAGCATTTT. Translated, it gives CASSFLDRGPNQPQHF.

This clone has just one count. The V call is TRBV27, the J call TRBJ2-3; D not certain. Germline assignment: CDR1 MNHEY and CDR2 SMNVEV (reference sequence). The V and J ends lost 0 bases and 8 bases respectively, with 9 bases between them. The CDR3 sequence is 13 residues long. The CDR3 sequence: CASSLSLGTTQYF. The DNA of the CDR3 is TGTGCCAGCAGTTTATCCCTCGGTACTACGCAGTATTTT.

This clone has just a few counts. The chain combines TRBV30 with TRBJ1-1, with 7 bases aligning to TRBD1. The V segment lost 0 bases and the J segment 11 bases; nucleotides outside the gene matches: 9. The V gene's germline CDR1 is GTSNPN and CDR2 SVGIG (reference sequence). There are 13 residues in the CDR3. The CDR3: CAWSVHGTDLAFF. CDR3 in DNA: TGTGCCTGGAGTGTACACGGGACAGATCTGGCTTTCTTT.

This clone was counted a single time. The chain links TRBV27 to TRBJ1-2, with D maybe TRBD1 (5 bases). The germline V gene has CDR1 MNHEY and CDR2 SMNVEV (reference sequence). The length of the CDR3 is 16 residues. Deletions cut 6 bases from V and 2 bases from J, with 19 bases between. The CDR3 DNA reads as TGTGCCAGCAGCCCGTTGGTTCGACAGAAAAACTATGGCTACACCTTC. Translated, it gives CASSPLVRQKNYGYTF.

The DNA for the CDR3 is TGTGCCAGCCCAGGGGGCGCAGGAAACTATGGCTACACCTTC. Translation gives CASPGGAGNYGYTF. The V call is TRBV11-3, the J call TRBJ1-2, with 8 bases identical to TRBD1. V lost 8 bases and J lost 2; bases outside the gene matches: 7. Germline values: CDR1 SGHNT, CDR2 YENEEA. The CDR3 extends over 14 amino acids.

The V call is TRBV10-3, the J call TRBJ1-2; 8 positions match TRBD1. Unmatched junction bases numbered 11, after V lost 11 bases and J lost 6 bases. The CDR3 is 13 residues long. CDR1 is ENHRY, CDR2 SYGVKD, per germline. The DNA of the CDR3 is TGTGCCCCCCGTAGGCAGGGGGCGCATGGCTACACCTTC. This encodes CAPRRQGAHGYTF.

The chain employs TRBV6-6 and TRBJ2-4; TRBD1 agrees at 9 bases. This CDR3 contains 14 residues. The V gene's germline CDR1 is MNHNY and CDR2 SVGAGI (reference sequence). The J segment lost 5 bases and the V segment lost 5 bases, leaving 4 bases of the junction unmatched. The CDR3 DNA is TGTGCCAGCAGTCTGTGGGACAGGGAAAACATTCAGTACTTC. This sequence encodes CASSLWDRENIQYF.

The genes are TRBV5-4 and TRBJ2-5; D possibly corresponds to TRBD1 (7 bases). This CDR3 has 16 amino acids. Germline lookup yields CDR1 SGHNT and CDR2 YYREEE (reference sequence). V was clipped by 4 bases and J by 5 bases, with 21 bases between them. CDR3 coding DNA: TGTGCCAGCAGCCACCCCGGACAGGTTGGGGGGGAGACCCAGTACTTC. Its translation: CASSHPGQVGGETQYF.

The rearrangement uses TRBV29-1 and TRBJ2-7, with D maybe TRBD2 (5 bases). Per germline, CDR1 SQVTM and CDR2 ANQGSEA. V shed 7 bases and J shed 4 bases, with 11 bases lying between them. This CDR3 spans 11 amino acids. The CDR3 is CSAGFGYEQYF. Here the CDR3 DNA reads TGCAGCGCGGGGTTCGGTTACGAGCAGTACTTC.

A single count supports this clone. V gene TRBV7-3 combines with J gene TRBJ2-2; D gene ambiguous. CDR3 length equals 15 residues. Germline CDR1 reads SGHTA; CDR2 reads FQGTGA. Trimming cost V 2 bases and J 3 bases, with 10 bases left between them. The DNA of the CDR3 is TGTGCCAGCAGCTTATCTGGCAGGTACACCGGGGAGCTGTTTTTT. Translation: CASSLSGRYTGELFF.

This clone was observed a handful of times. V gene TRBV6-5 combines with J gene TRBJ1-1, with 8 bases identical to TRBD1. The germline V gene has CDR1 MNHEY and CDR2 SVGAGI. CDR3 length: 14 amino acids. V was pared by 4 bases and J by 5 bases, with 6 bases of the junction left unmatched. The CDR3 region has the DNA TGTGCCAGCAGTTCCGACAGGGGAGTAACTGAAGCTTTCTTT. This encodes CASSSDRGVTEAFF.

The chain is built from TRBV5-4 and TRBJ2-1; TRBD2 matches at 9 bases. From germline, CDR1 is SGHNT and CDR2 YYREEE (reference sequence). Trimming cost V 0 bases and J 4 bases; bases outside gene matches: 5. The CDR3 contains 16 residues. The CDR3 DNA is TGTGCCAGCAGCTTGGGCGGGGGGGCCGTGTACAATGAGCAGTTCTTC. As protein: CASSLGGGAVYNEQFF.

The V gene is TRBV15, the J gene TRBJ2-7; TRBD1 aligns across 10 bases. Trimming cost V 1 base and J 2 bases; bases outside gene matches: 2. The germline gives CDR1 LNHNV, CDR2 YYDKDF (reference sequence). The CDR3 length is 15 residues. This CDR3 reads CATSRGGTGAYEQYF. The CDR3 DNA sequence: TGTGCCACCAGCAGAGGCGGGACAGGGGCCTACGAGCAGTACTTC.

The V and J genes are TRBV6-1 and TRBJ1-4; TRBD1 agrees at 7 bases. V was clipped by 4 bases and J by 15 bases; unmatched bases: 11. The V gene's germline CDR1 is MNHNS and CDR2 SASEGT. This CDR3 is built from 13 residues. Here the CDR3 reads CASSGGGQIYMFF. The CDR3 DNA reads TGTGCCAGCAGTGGTGGGGGACAGATTTATATGTTTTTT.

V and J are TRBV7-3 and TRBJ2-1; 9 bases match TRBD2. The CDR3 loop spans 15 amino acids. V was pared by 2 bases and J by 2 bases, with 1 base of the junction left unmatched. CDR1 and CDR2 from the germline V gene are SGHTA and FQGTGA. CDR3 sequence reads: CASSLAGGPYNEQFF. DNA of the CDR3: TGTGCCAGCAGCTTAGCGGGGGGGCCCTACAATGAGCAGTTCTTC. The whole variable domain, filled in from reference TRBV7-3 and TRBJ2-1, reads GAGVSQTPSNKVTEKGKYVELRCDPISGHTALYWYRQSLGQGPEFLIYFQGTGAADDSGLPNDRFFAVRPEGSVSTLKIQRTERGDSAVYLCASSLAGGPYNEQFFGPGTRLTVL.

This clone appeared a single time. Sequence at one end of the junction differs from germline and may be a read error. The CDR3 spells CASSPGQGANYGHTF. In DNA form, the CDR3 reads TGTGCCAGCAGCCCCGGACAGGGAGCTAACTATGGCCACACCTTC. The V call is TRBV11-2, the J call TRBJ1-2, with 8 bases lining up with TRBD1. This CDR3 has 15 residues. Germline V lookup: CDR1 SGHAT, CDR2 FQNNGV.

V and J are TRBV11-2 and TRBJ2-1, with D tentatively TRBD2 (6 bases). Germline V gene lookup returns CDR1 SGHAT and CDR2 FQNNGV. V dropped 5 bases and J dropped 1 base, with 12 bases sitting between them. There are 15 residues in the CDR3. CDR3 in amino acids: CASSGAGRSYNEQFF. DNA of the CDR3: TGTGCCAGCAGCGGAGCGGGCAGGTCCTACAATGAGCAGTTCTTC.

This sequence joins TRBV5-1 and TRBJ1-2; perhaps TRBD1 as D (5 bases). Per the germline V gene, CDR1 is SGHRS and CDR2 is YFSETQ. The CDR3 extends over 13 amino acids. The V and J ends lost 0 bases and 8 bases respectively, with 11 bases between them. CDR3 residues: CASSLVAGIGYTF. As DNA, the CDR3 is TGCGCCAGCAGCTTGGTTGCAGGGATCGGCTACACCTTC.

The genes are TRBV6-5 and TRBJ1-6, with 7 nucleotides matching TRBD1. CDR1 MNHEY and CDR2 SVGAGI come from the germline V gene. This CDR3 region has 16 residues. J lost 3 bases, V lost 3 bases, and 5 bases had no gene match. The CDR3, as DNA: TGTGCCAGCAGTTATTACGGGACAGACTATAATTCACCCCTCCACTTT. This translates into CASSYYGTDYNSPLHF.

This chain connects TRBV9 to TRBJ2-6, with TRBD1 matching 10 bases. V lost 3 bases to trimming and J lost 3 bases; unmatched junction nucleotides: 9. The CDR3 is made up of 18 amino acids. Germline CDR1 and CDR2: SGDLS and YYNGEE. In DNA, the CDR3 is TGTGCCAGCAGCGCCAGACAGGGGGCGAGGTATGGGGCCAACGTCCTGACTTTC. The encoded protein is CASSARQGARYGANVLTF.

The V gene is TRBV10-3, the J gene TRBJ2-2; D unresolved. The CDR3 loop spans 13 amino acids. Germline loops: CDR1 ENHRY, CDR2 SYGVKD. Trimming left V 5 bases short and J 6 bases short, with 10 bases between. CDR3 nucleotides: TGTGCCATCAGTAAGATCGAGGCCGGGGAGCTGTTTTTT. It translates to CAISKIEAGELFF.

The chain recombines TRBV4-1 with TRBJ1-5; the D gene is possibly TRBD1 (6 bases). V was pared by 8 bases and J by 0 bases, with 29 bases between. CDR3 length: 20 residues. CDR1 and CDR2 from the germline V gene are MGHRA and YSYEKL. CDR3 sequence: CASDQRSDRRPFNSNQPQHF. As DNA, the CDR3 is TGCGCCAGCGATCAAAGAAGTGACAGGCGCCCCTTTAATAGCAATCAGCCCCAGCATTTT.